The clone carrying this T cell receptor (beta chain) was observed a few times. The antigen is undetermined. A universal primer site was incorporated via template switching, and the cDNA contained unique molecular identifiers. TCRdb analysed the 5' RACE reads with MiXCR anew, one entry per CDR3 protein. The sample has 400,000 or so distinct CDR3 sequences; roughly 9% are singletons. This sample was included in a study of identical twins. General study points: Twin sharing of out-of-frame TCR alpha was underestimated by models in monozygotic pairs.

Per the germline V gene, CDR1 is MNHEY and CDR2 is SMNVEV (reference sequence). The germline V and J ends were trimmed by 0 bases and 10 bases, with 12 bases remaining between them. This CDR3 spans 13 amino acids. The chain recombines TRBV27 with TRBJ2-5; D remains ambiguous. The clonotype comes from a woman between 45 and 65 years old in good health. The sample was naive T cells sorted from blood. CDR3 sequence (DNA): TGTGCCAGCAGTTTATCTGTGTACGAGGTCCAGTACTTC. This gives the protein CASSLSVYEVQYF.